The subject of this entry is one TCR beta chain. What it recognizes is unknown. Germline CDR1 and CDR2: SNHLY and FYNNEI. Trimming pared 11 bases from V and 1 base from J, leaving 14 bases between. The CDR3 totals 13 residues. Sequencing used immunoSEQ multiplex PCR; TCRdb keeps in-frame clones, though not all of them. The table includes under 130,000 clones, about 88% detected once. This record comes from a study of T cell responses to AZD1222 COVID-19 vaccine. Study-level points and caveats: AZD1222 recipients seropositive at baseline numbered only six or seven.

The V and J genes are TRBV2 and TRBJ1-2; TRBD1 is a possible D gene (6 bases). The sequencing used peripheral blood, collected on day 0 of AZD1222 vaccination. This clonotype originated in an adult in good health. CDR3 DNA: TGTGCCTGCGGGGACATCGGTAACTATGGCTACACCTTC. Protein product: CACGDIGNYGYTF.